The 19 T cell receptor beta chains below come from one sample, sequenced in a study of CXCR3-negative and CXCR3-positive naive CD8 T cells. It was by 5' RACE with UMI labels that the TRB cDNA libraries were prepared. TCRdb reworked the 5' RACE reads into one entry per CDR3 protein, no DNA. This repertoire comprises over 100,000 distinct CDR3 sequences; its ten largest clones make up roughly 0.29%. The source material was naive CXCR3- CD8+ T cells from blood. Described subset: CD45RO-CCR7+CD27+CD95- naive CD8+ T cells lacking CXCR3 (TNR3-). These receptors all come from a human donor in good health. Some clones in this sample may be carry-over from other donors' samples.

The genes are TRBV4-2 and TRBJ1-2; without DNA, the TCRdb call of TRBD1 cannot be checked. This CDR3 has 16 amino acids. Germline V gene sequence: CDR1 LGHNA, CDR2 YNFKEQ. CDR3: CASSQDSGEGDYGYTF.

The chain has TRBV12-3 or TRBV12-4 and TRBJ2-5; with no DNA, the TCRdb D assignment of TRBD1 cannot be verified. CDR3 length: 13 residues. The CDR3 region is CASSGTDQETQYF.

The rearrangement links TRBV28 to TRBJ2-1; TCRdb designates TRBD1, a call that cannot be tested without DNA. From germline, CDR1 is MDHEN and CDR2 SYDVKM. This CDR3 contains 18 residues. CDR3 region: CASSFPAQGQGTYNEQFF.

The J gene is TRBJ2-3, the V gene TRBV10-3; TCRdb selects TRBD2, and the lack of DNA leaves this call unchecked. The CDR3 sequence is 18 residues long. Germline assignment: CDR1 ENHRY and CDR2 SYGVKD. Here the CDR3 reads CAISEPTLAGGHADTQYF.

The chain employs TRBV12-2 and TRBJ2-4; without DNA, the TCRdb call of TRBD1 cannot be checked. TRBV12-2 corresponds to a pseudogene. The CDR3 consists of 16 residues. Here the CDR3 reads CASRLTPGAIENIQYF.

The rearrangement uses TRBV28 and TRBJ2-2. The germline CDR1 and CDR2 sequences are MDHEN and SYDVKM. The CDR3 consists of 14 residues. The CDR3 here is CASSSRLNTGELFF.

The chain links TRBV5-1 to TRBJ2-1; TCRdb reports TRBD1, a call that lacks DNA to check it against. CDR3 length: 16 residues. Germline lookup yields CDR1 SGHRS and CDR2 YFSETQ. The CDR3 spells CASSLGGGGSYNEQFF.

V and J are TRBV4-2 and TRBJ2-3; the TRBD1 assignment by TCRdb is unverifiable without DNA. CDR3 length equals 16 residues. Germline CDR1 and CDR2: LGHNA and YNFKEQ. This chain's CDR3 is CASSQGPGGSTDTQYF.

V gene TRBV12-3 or TRBV12-4 combines with J gene TRBJ2-1; TCRdb's D call, TRBD2, is unchecked because there is no DNA. This CDR3 has 13 residues. The CDR3 is CASSPLVYNEQFF.

The V call is TRBV5-5, the J call TRBJ2-2; the D call of TRBD2 rests on TCRdb alone, since no DNA is present to check it. This CDR3 is built from 17 residues. Germline CDR1 and CDR2: SGHKS and YYEKEE (reference sequence). CDR3 in amino acids: CASSLGPSGQYTGELFF.

This rearrangement joins TRBV15 to TRBJ2-1. CDR3 size: 13 residues. Germline CDR1 reads LNHNV; CDR2 reads YYDKDF (reference sequence). The CDR3 sequence: CATSRVRYNEQFF.

The V gene is TRBV11-3, the J gene TRBJ2-7; TCRdb picks TRBD1, but there is no DNA to check that call. This CDR3 contains 14 residues. Germline V gene sequence: CDR1 SGHNT, CDR2 YENEEA. This chain's CDR3 is CASSTRTGNYEQYF.

This CDR3 is CASSPPQGYIQYF. The chain recombines TRBV28 with TRBJ2-4; TCRdb indicates TRBD1, and absent DNA this call remains unverified. From germline, CDR1 is MDHEN and CDR2 SYDVKM. The CDR3 sequence is 13 residues long.

The rearrangement uses TRBV12-3 or TRBV12-4 and TRBJ2-2. The CDR3 extends over 14 amino acids. CDR3 sequence reads: CASSSSQNTGELFF.

The chain employs TRBV7-9 and TRBJ2-5; checking the TCRdb D call of TRBD1 is not possible without DNA. Per the germline V gene, CDR1 is SEHNR and CDR2 is FQNEAQ (reference sequence). The CDR3 totals 15 residues. The CDR3 sequence: CASSSLSDRQETQYF.

The chain combines TRBV20-1 with TRBJ2-3; absent DNA, TCRdb's TRBD2 call cannot be checked. The CDR3 covers 22 residues. Germline V gene lookup returns CDR1 DFQATT and CDR2 SNEGSKA (reference sequence). CDR3: CSAVPGGVWSSGLAGVIDTQYF.

The chain recombines TRBV3-1 with TRBJ2-3; TCRdb gives TRBD1 as the D gene, but with no DNA this cannot be confirmed. The V gene's germline CDR1 is LGHDT and CDR2 YNNKEL (reference sequence). The CDR3 covers 19 residues. The CDR3 region is CASSQDPPSAGPYTDTQYF.

The chain is built from TRBV5-1 and TRBJ1-2; there is no DNA to check the TCRdb D call of TRBD1. The CDR3 loop spans 13 amino acids. Looked up from germline, CDR1 is SGHRS and CDR2 is YFSETQ. CDR3 amino acids: CASSFDDSGGYTF.

V usage is TRBV7-9 and J usage is TRBJ2-5; the TCRdb call, TRBD1, lacks DNA for checking. Germline-derived CDR1 and CDR2 are SEHNR and FQNEAQ (reference sequence). This CDR3 has 15 amino acids. The CDR3 sequence is CASSATGTGRETQYF.